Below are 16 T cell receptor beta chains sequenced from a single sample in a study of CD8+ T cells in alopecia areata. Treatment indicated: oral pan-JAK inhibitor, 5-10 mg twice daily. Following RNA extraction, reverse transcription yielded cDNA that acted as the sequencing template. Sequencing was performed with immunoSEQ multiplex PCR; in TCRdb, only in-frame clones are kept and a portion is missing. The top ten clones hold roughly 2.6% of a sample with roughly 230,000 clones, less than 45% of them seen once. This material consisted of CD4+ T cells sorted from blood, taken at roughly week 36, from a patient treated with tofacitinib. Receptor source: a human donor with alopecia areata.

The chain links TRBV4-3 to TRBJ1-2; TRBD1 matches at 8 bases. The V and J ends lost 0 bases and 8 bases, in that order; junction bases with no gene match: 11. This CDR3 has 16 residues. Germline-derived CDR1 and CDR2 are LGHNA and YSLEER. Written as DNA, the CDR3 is TGCGCCAGCAGCCAAGATTCTGGGCAGGGGGCGGGCGGCTACACCTTC. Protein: CASSQDSGQGAGGYTF.

The CDR3 here is CASSPTANTGELFF. CDR3 DNA: TGTGCCAGCTCACCGACGGCGAACACCGGGGAGCTGTTTTTT. The J gene is TRBJ2-2, the V gene TRBV18; D is uncertain. The CDR3 covers 14 residues. Trimming removed 3 bases from V and 0 bases from J, with 5 bases in between. CDR1 and CDR2 from the germline V gene are KGHSH and LQKENI.

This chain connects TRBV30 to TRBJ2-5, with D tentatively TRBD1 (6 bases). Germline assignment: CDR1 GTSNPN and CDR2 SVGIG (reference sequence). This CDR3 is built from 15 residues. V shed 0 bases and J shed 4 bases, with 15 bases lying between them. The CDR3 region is CAWSVHWGQLETQYF. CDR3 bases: TGTGCCTGGAGTGTACACTGGGGGCAGTTAGAGACCCAGTACTTC.

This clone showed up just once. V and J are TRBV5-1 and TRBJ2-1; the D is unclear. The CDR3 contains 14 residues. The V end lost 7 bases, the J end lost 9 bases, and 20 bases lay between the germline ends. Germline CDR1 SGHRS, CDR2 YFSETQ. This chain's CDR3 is CASGMGMESSEQFF. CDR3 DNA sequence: TGCGCCAGCGGGATGGGAATGGAGTCATCTGAGCAGTTCTTC.

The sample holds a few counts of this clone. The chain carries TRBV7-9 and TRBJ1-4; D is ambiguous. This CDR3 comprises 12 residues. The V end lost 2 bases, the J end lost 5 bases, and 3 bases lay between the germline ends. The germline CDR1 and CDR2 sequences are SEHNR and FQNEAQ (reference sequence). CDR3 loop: CASSLTNEKLFF. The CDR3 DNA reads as TGTGCCAGCAGCTTAACCAATGAAAAACTGTTTTTT.

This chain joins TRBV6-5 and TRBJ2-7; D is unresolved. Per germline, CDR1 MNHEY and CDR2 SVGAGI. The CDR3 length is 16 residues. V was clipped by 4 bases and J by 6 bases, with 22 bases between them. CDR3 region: CASSFKVQSVLSEQYF. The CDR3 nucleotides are TGTGCCAGCAGTTTTAAGGTACAATCAGTTCTTAGCGAGCAGTACTTC.

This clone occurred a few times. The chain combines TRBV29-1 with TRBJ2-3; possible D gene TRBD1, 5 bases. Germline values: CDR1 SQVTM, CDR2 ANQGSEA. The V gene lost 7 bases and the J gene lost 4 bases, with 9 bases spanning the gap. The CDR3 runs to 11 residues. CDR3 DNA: TGCAGCGGGCAGGGCGCAGATACGCAGTATTTT. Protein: CSGQGADTQYF.

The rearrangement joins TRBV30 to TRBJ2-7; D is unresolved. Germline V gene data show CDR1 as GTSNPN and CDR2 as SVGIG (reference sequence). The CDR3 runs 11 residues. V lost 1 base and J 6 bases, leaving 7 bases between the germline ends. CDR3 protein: CAWSGAAEQYF. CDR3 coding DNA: TGTGCCTGGAGTGGCGCGGCCGAGCAGTACTTC. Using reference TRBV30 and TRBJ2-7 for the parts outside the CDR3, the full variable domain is SQTIHQWPATLVQPVGSPLSLECTVEGTSNPNLYWYRQAAGRGLQLLFYSVGIGQISSEVPQNLSASRPQDRQFILSSKKLLLSDSGFYLCAWSGAAEQYFGPGTRLTVT.

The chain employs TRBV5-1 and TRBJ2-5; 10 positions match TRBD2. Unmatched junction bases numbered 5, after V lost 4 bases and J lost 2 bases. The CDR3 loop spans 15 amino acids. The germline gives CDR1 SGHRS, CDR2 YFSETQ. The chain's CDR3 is CASSGGLAEQETQYF. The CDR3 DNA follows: TGCGCCAGCAGCGGCGGACTAGCGGAGCAAGAGACCCAGTACTTC.

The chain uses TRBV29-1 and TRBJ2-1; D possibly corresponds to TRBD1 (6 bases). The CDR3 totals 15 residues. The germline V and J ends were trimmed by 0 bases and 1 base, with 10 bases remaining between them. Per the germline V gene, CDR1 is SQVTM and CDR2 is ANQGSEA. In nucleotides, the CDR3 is TGCAGCGTTGAAGAGCAGGGGACGTCCTACAATGAGCAGTTCTTC. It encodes CSVEEQGTSYNEQFF.

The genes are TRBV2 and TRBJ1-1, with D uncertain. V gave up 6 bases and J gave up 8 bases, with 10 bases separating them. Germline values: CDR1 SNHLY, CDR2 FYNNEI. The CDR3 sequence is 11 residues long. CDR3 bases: TGTGCCAGCAGACCGGCCGTCGAAGCTTTCTTT. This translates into CASRPAVEAFF.

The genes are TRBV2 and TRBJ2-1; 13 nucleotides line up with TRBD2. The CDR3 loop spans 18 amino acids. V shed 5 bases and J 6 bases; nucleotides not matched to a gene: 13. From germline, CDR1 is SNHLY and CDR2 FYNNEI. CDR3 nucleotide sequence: TGTGCCAGCAGTTGGACTAGCGGGAGCAATTATCGGGGCAATGAGCAGTTCTTC. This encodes CASSWTSGSNYRGNEQFF.

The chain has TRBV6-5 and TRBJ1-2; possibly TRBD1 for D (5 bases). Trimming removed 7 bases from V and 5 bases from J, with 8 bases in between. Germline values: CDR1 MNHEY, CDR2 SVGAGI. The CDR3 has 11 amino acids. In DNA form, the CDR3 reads TGTGCCAGCAAGACAGCTTATGGCTACACCTTC. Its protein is CASKTAYGYTF.

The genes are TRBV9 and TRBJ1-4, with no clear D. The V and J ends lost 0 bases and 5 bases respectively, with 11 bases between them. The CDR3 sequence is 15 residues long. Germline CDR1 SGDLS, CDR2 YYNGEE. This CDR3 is CASSVVHWSNEKLFF. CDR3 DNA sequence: TGTGCCAGCAGCGTAGTACACTGGAGCAATGAAAAACTGTTTTTT.

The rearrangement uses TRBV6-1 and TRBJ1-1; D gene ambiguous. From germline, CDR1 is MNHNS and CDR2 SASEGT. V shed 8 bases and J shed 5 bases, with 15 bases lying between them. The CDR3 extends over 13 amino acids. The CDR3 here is CASERGGKTEAFF. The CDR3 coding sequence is TGTGCCAGCGAGAGAGGAGGGAAAACTGAAGCTTTCTTT.

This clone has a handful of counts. CDR3 residues: CASSEAGTVKETQYF. The CDR3 DNA follows: TGTGCCAGCAGTGAAGCGGGGACAGTCAAAGAGACCCAGTACTTC. The rearrangement uses TRBV6-1 and TRBJ2-5; 7 bases align to TRBD1. The germline CDR1 and CDR2 sequences are MNHNS and SASEGT. With V trimmed by 0 bases and J by 3 bases, 4 bases remained unmatched. This CDR3 is built from 15 residues.